This T cell receptor beta chain was observed in a study of early T cells in non-severe SARS-CoV-2 infection. Study overall: The study sequenced bulk RNA from unsorted whole blood, with chains unpaired.

Study findings and constraints: VDJdb matching, biased toward anti-spike CD8 responses, missed private and CD4 specificities.

A word on this clonotype: Its matching antigen is unknown.

Separate cDNA molecules each had unique molecular identifiers attached to them. TCRdb re-called the 5' RACE reads through MiXCR, storing one row per CDR3 protein. The sample yields approximately 66,000 distinct CDR3 sequences, about 12% seen once. Trimming took 7 bases from V and 5 from J; bases not matched to a gene: 15. Germline V lookup: CDR1 SQVTM, CDR2 ANQGSEA. There are 17 residues in the CDR3. The receptor was derived from an adult who was a healthcare worker with PCR-confirmed SARS-CoV-2 infection or an uninfected control (not recorded which). The donor label of this sample is uncertain. The chain is built from TRBV29-1 and TRBJ2-5; 14 bases align to TRBD2. Sequencing was performed on whole blood, taken at baseline. CDR3 region: CSGGTGLAGAWWETQYF. CDR3 DNA sequence: TGCAGCGGCGGAACGGGACTAGCGGGGGCGTGGTGGGAGACCCAGTACTTC. The variable domain in full, with the rest retrieved from reference TRBV29-1 and TRBJ2-5, is SAVISQKPSRDICQRGTSLTIQCQVDSQVTMMFWYRQQPGQSLTLIATANQGSEATYESGFVIDKFPISRPNLTFSTLTVSNMSPEDSSIYLCSGGTGLAGAWWETQYFGPGTRLLVL.